This entry lists 6 T cell receptor beta chains sequenced from one sample in a study of radiation and T cells in renal cell carcinoma. Libraries were prepared by immunoSEQ multiplex PCR; TCRdb keeps only in-frame clonotypes and omits some of them. The sample has approximately 85,000 clones; roughly nine tenths are singletons. Time point given: blood 4 weeks post-SBRT, at nephrectomy. As for treatment: 15 Gy SBRT to primary tumor, nephrectomy 4 weeks later. Source: blood, taken from a patient whose treatment included radiotherapy and nephrectomy. The source of these receptors is a woman aged 70 to 79 with renal cell carcinoma.

This chain connects TRBV6-1 to TRBJ1-6, with TRBD1 matching 8 bases. V shed 7 bases and J 7 bases; nucleotides not matched to a gene: 9. There are 15 residues in the CDR3. Germline V lookup: CDR1 MNHNS, CDR2 SASEGT. Here the CDR3 DNA reads TGTGCCAGCACCCCTTTGACAGGGGAGAATTCACCCCTCCACTTT. The encoded protein is CASTPLTGENSPLHF.

The J gene is TRBJ2-3, the V gene TRBV4-1; perhaps TRBD2 as D (6 bases). The CDR3 loop spans 16 amino acids. Trimming took 2 bases from V and 4 from J, leaving 16 bases between them. Germline CDR1 reads MGHRA; CDR2 reads YSYEKL. CDR3 region: CASSQFSGDLPDTQYF. The CDR3 nucleotides read TGCGCCAGCAGCCAATTCTCGGGGGACCTACCAGATACGCAGTATTTT.

The CDR3 DNA reads TGTGCCAGCAGTTACGACCGCTATGGCTACACCTTC. This gives the protein CASSYDRYGYTF. The chain combines TRBV6-6 with TRBJ1-2, with D uncertain. V was clipped by 2 bases and J by 4 bases, with 5 bases between them. The germline V gene has CDR1 MNHNY and CDR2 SVGAGI (reference sequence). This CDR3 spans 12 amino acids.

The chain employs TRBV19 and TRBJ2-5; 9 positions agree with TRBD1. Germline CDR1 LNHDA, CDR2 SQIVND (reference sequence). This CDR3 is 15 amino acids long. J was trimmed by 4 bases and V by 4 bases; bases with no gene match: 7. The CDR3 DNA follows: TGTGCCAGTAGTAAAGGGACAGGGAATCTAGAGACCCAGTACTTC. The encoded protein is CASSKGTGNLETQYF.

This rearrangement joins TRBV19 to TRBJ1-2, with a possible D match to TRBD1 (6 bases). CDR3 length equals 14 residues. CDR1 is LNHDA and CDR2 is SQIVND in the germline V gene (reference sequence). V lost 6 bases and J lost 6, with 17 bases in between. The CDR3 bases are TGTGCCAGTAGCCTCTCGGGGGGGCGGGATGGCTACACCTTC. Translating it yields CASSLSGGRDGYTF.

The chain links TRBV19 to TRBJ1-4, with D hard to call. CDR1 LNHDA and CDR2 SQIVND come from the germline V gene (reference sequence). V lost 6 bases and J lost 5, with 10 bases in between. CDR3 size: 13 residues. The CDR3, as DNA: TGTGCCAGTAGCACCGTCCCAAATGAAAAACTGTTTTTT. Translating it yields CASSTVPNEKLFF.